This note documents a single TCR beta chain sequence. The sample comes from a study of shared clonotypes between healthy human individuals. Per germline, CDR1 MDHEN and CDR2 SYDVKM. This CDR3 spans 12 amino acids. Trimming stripped 9 bases from V and 5 bases from J, with 11 bases between. Clones were sequenced by immunoSEQ multiplex PCR, and TCRdb holds only the in-frame ones, with some missing. The sample has around 2.1 million clones; about 92% are singletons. CD45RO-negative cells were positively selected for CCR7, leaving out terminally differentiated effector memory CD45RA+ cells. Material: naive CD8+ T cells from PBMCs. The chain employs TRBV28 and TRBJ2-1; D not certain. This receptor was obtained from a man aged 18 to 30 in good health. Some clones in this sample may be carry-over from other donors' samples. CDR3: CARISSNNEQFF. Here the CDR3 DNA reads TGTGCCAGGATTTCGAGCAACAATGAGCAGTTCTTC.